The clone carrying this TCR beta chain has just one count. The Seattle patients joined while their infection was active and were tracked longitudinally afterward. The sample comes from a study of blood T cell repertoires in COVID-19. Study at large: Both acute and convalescent COVID-19 samples were obtained from the United States, Italy and Spain.

This CDR3 is 14 amino acids long. Germline V gene lookup returns CDR1 MGHRA and CDR2 YSYEKL. Trimming removed 0 bases from V and 5 bases from J, with 10 bases in between. TCRdb's copy holds only in-frame clones and misses some; the assay was immunoSEQ multiplex PCR. The table records about 500,000 clones, roughly 87% of them present only once. This chain uses TRBV4-1 with TRBJ2-5, with D maybe TRBD1 (6 bases). Source material: peripheral blood. This sequence originates from a man in his late teens or twenties with COVID-19, enrolled during active disease. The CDR3 loop is CASSQDRGSETQYF. The CDR3 DNA reads TGCGCCAGCAGCCAAGACAGGGGCTCGGAGACCCAGTACTTC.